This T cell receptor (beta chain) was identified during a study of T cells in Graves' hyperthyroidism and ophthalmopathy. Study as a whole: Peripheral blood draws took place at initial diagnosis, ahead of any treatment.

Amplified regions were TCR beta CDR3 sequences from RNA transcripts. The HTBI primer set was used in a first-round RT-PCR of the TCR CDR3. One entry per CDR3 protein results from TCRdb running MiXCR on the multiplex PCR reads. Altogether roughly 700,000 distinct CDR3 sequences are present, around a third being singletons, with the ten largest covering roughly 31%. Germline V lookup: CDR1 LGHNA, CDR2 YSLEER. This CDR3 has 15 amino acids. V dropped 0 bases and J dropped 8 bases, with 16 bases sitting between them. This clonotype was seen only a few times. Patients aged 18 to 65 had newly diagnosed hyperthyroidism that had lasted under 2 months.

Sequenced: blood. The chain recombines TRBV4-3 with TRBJ1-2; D remains unclear. The receptor comes from a woman aged 40-49 years with Graves' hyperthyroidism. The CDR3 is CASSQDGERTRGYTF. Here the CDR3 DNA reads TGCGCCAGCAGCCAAGACGGAGAGCGAACCAGGGGCTACACCTTC.